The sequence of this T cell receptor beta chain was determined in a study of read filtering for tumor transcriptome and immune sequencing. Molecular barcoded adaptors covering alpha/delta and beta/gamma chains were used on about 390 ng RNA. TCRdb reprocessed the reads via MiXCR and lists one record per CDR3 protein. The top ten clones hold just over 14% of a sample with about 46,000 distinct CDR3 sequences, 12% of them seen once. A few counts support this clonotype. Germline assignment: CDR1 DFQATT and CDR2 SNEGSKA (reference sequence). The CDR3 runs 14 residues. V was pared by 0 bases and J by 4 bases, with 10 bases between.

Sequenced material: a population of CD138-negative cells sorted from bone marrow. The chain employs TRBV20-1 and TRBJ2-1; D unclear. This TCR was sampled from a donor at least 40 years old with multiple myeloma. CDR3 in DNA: TGCAGTGCTAGAGAACAAAGGAAGTACAATGAGCAGTTCTTC. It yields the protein CSAREQRKYNEQFF.